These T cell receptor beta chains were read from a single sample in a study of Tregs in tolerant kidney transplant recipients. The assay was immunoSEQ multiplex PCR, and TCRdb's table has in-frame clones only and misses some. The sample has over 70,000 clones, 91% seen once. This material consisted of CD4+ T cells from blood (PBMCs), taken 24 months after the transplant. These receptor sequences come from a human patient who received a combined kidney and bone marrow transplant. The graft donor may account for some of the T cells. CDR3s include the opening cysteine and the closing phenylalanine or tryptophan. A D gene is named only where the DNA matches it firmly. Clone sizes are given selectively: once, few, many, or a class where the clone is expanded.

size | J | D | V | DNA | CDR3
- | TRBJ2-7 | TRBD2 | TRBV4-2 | TGTGCCAGCAGCCAGACCAGCGGGGGGTCCATTTACGAGCAGTACTTC | CASSQTSGGSIYEQYF
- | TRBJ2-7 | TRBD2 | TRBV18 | TGTGCCAGCTCACCATTGGCTAGCGGGTCGGCGTACGAGCAGTACTTC | CASSPLASGSAYEQYF
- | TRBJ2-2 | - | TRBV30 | TGTGCCTGGAGTGTAAGCCTTTACACCGGGGAGCTGTTTTTT | CAWSVSLYTGELFF
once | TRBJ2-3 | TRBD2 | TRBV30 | TGTGCCTGGAGTTTGGGACTAGCGGGGGGGCCGGGCACAGATACGCAGTATTTT | CAWSLGLAGGPGTDTQYF
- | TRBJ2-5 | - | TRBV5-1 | TGCGCCAGCAGCTTGGAGGCTAGCAGCCGGGAGACCCAGTACTTC | CASSLEASSRETQYF
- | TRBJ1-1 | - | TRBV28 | TGTGCCACCAAGTTTAGCCCACAAATCGCTGAAGCTTTCTTT | CATKFSPQIAEAFF
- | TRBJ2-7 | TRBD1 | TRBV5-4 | TGTGCCAGCAGCTTACAGGGGGCTCAGGGCGAGCAGTACTTC | CASSLQGAQGEQYF
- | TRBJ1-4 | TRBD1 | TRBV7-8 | TGTGCCAGCAGCCGCATCTCGGGACAGGGGGTGGAAAAACTGTTTTTT | CASSRISGQGVEKLFF
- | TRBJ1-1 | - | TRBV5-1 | TGCGCCAGCAGCTTGAACGGGGTCAGGGGCACTGAAGCTTTCTTT | CASSLNGVRGTEAFF
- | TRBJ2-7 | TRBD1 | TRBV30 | TGTGCCTGGAAGACGGGAACAGGGGGGCACTACGAGCAGTACTTC | CAWKTGTGGHYEQYF
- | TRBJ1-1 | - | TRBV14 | TGTGCCAGCAGCCAAGTTCGGGGTGGAACTGAAGCTTTCTTT | CASSQVRGGTEAFF
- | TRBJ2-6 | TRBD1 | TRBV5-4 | TGTGCCAGCAGCTTGGCTGACAGGGTTGGCTCTGGGGCCAACGTCCTGACTTTC | CASSLADRVGSGANVLTF
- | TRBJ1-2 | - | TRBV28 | TGTGCCAGCAGTTTGCAGGGATTGAGCTATGGCTACACCTTC | CASSLQGLSYGYTF
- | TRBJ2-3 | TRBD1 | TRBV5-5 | TGTGCCAGCAGCTACCTAATGTACCCAGGGACAGGGGCCGCAGATACGCAGTATTTT | CASSYLMYPGTGAADTQYF
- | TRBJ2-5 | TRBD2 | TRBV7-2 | TGTGCCAGCAGCATGGGAGTAGCGGGAGCGTCAGAGACCCAGTACTTC | CASSMGVAGASETQYF
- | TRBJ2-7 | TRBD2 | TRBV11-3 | TGTGCCAGCAGCTTAGAGGTGATAACGGGAGGGCAGTACTTC | CASSLEVITGGQYF